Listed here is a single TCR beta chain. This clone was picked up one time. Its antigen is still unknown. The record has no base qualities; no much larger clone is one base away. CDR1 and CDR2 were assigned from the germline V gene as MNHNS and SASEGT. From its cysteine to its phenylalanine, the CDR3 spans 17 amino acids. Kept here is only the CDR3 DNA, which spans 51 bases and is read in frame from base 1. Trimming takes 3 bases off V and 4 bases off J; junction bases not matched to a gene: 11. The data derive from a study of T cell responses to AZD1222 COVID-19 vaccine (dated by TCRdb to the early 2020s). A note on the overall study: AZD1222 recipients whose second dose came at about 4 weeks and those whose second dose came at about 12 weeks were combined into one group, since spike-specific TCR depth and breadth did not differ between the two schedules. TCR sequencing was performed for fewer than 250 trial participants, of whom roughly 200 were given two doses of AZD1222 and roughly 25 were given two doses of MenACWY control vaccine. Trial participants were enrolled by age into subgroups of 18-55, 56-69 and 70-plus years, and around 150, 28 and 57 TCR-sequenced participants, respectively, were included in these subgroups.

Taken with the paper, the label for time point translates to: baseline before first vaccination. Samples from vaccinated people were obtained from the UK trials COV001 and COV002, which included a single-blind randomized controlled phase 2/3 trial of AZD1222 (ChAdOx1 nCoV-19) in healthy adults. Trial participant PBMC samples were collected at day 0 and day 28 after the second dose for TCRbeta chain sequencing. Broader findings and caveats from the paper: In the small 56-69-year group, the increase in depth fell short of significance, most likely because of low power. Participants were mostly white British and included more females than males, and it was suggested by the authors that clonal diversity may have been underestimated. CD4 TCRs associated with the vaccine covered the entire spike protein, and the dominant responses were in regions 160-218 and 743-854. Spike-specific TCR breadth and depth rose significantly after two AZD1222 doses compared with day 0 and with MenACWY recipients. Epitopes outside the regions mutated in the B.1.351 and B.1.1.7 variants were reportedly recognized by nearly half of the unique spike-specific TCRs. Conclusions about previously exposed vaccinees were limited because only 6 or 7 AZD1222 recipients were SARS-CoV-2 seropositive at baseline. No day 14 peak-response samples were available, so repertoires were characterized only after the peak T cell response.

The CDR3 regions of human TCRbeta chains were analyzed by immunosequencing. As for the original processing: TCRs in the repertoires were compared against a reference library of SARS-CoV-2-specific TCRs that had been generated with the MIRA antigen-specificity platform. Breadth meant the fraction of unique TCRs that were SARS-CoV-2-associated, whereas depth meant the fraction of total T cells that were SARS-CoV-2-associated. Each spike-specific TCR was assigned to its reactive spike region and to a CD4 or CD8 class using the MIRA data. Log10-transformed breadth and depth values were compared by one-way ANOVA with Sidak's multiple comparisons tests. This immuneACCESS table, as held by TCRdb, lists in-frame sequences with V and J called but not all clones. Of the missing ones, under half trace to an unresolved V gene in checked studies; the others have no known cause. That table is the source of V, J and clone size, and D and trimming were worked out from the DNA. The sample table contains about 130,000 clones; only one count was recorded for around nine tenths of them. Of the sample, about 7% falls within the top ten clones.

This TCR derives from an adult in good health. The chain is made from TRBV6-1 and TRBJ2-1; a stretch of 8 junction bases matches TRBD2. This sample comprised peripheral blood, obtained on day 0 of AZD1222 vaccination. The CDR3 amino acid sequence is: CASSDVAGPVGYNEQFF. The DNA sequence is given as TGTGCCAGCAGTGACGTAGCGGGGCCCGTGGGATACAATGAGCAGTTCTTC.